Following are 31 T cell receptor beta chains from one sample sequenced in a study of blood T cell repertoires in COVID-19. Libraries were prepared by immunoSEQ multiplex PCR; TCRdb keeps only in-frame clonotypes and omits some of them. The sample holds 310,000 or so clones, nearly 90% seen once. Material: PBMCs or T cells enriched from blood (not recorded which). These receptors were taken from a young woman with acute COVID-19.

This clone was observed once. This chain links TRBV27 with TRBJ2-7; the match to TRBD1 covers 9 bases. The junction had 2 bases not matched to a gene; V was cut back by 0 bases and J by 2 bases. Germline V gives CDR1 MNHEY, CDR2 SMNVEV (reference sequence). CDR3 size: 15 residues. Written as DNA, the CDR3 is TGTGCCAGCAGTTTATCGGGGACAGGGCCCTACGAGCAGTACTTC. Translated, it gives CASSLSGTGPYEQYF.

The chain employs TRBV6-5 and TRBJ2-7; 8 bases fit TRBD2. This CDR3 comprises 14 residues. Germline assignment: CDR1 MNHEY and CDR2 SVGAGI. Trimming removed 8 bases from V and 0 bases from J; junction bases left unmatched: 6. CDR3 nucleotide sequence: TGTGCCAGCTTGCCGGGGGGGAGCTCCTACGAGCAGTACTTC. It encodes CASLPGGSSYEQYF.

V is TRBV27 and J is TRBJ1-1; D perhaps matches TRBD1 (5 bases). This CDR3 has 14 residues. In germline, CDR1 is MNHEY, CDR2 SMNVEV (reference sequence). The germline V and J ends were trimmed by 0 bases and 5 bases, with 10 bases remaining between them. The CDR3 DNA reads TGTGCCAGCAGTTTATCGGGGGGGTGGACTGAAGCTTTCTTT. It specifies CASSLSGGWTEAFF.

The sample holds many counts of this clone. V usage is TRBV30 and J usage is TRBJ1-4; the D is unclear. Germline CDR1 and CDR2: GTSNPN and SVGIG (reference sequence). The CDR3 totals 13 residues. CDR3 residues: CASKPATNEKLFF. DNA for the CDR3: TGTGCTTCTAAACCTGCAACTAATGAAAAACTGTTTTTT. Using reference TRBV30 and TRBJ1-4 for the parts outside the CDR3, the full variable domain is SQTIHQWPATLVQPVGSPLSLECTVEGTSNPNLYWYRQAAGRGLQLLFYSVGIGQISSEVPQNLSASRPQDRQFILSSKKLLLSDSGFYLCASKPATNEKLFFGSGTQLSVL.

The chain combines TRBV7-2 with TRBJ2-2; a weak D match, TRBD2 (6 bases). From germline, CDR1 is SGHTA and CDR2 FQGNSA. The CDR3 totals 16 residues. V dropped 5 bases and J dropped 1 base, with 14 bases sitting between them. This chain's CDR3 is CASSVRIAENTGELFF. The CDR3 nucleotides read TGTGCCAGCAGCGTAAGAATAGCGGAGAACACCGGGGAGCTGTTTTTT.

V usage is TRBV27 and J usage is TRBJ2-7; 7 positions agree with TRBD1. The CDR3 runs 13 residues. CDR1 is MNHEY, CDR2 SMNVEV, per germline (reference sequence). V was pared by 5 bases and J by 4 bases, with 5 bases of the junction left unmatched. The CDR3 spells CASSQGGQYEQYF. The CDR3 region has the DNA TGTGCCAGCAGTCAAGGGGGACAGTACGAGCAGTACTTC.

The chain employs TRBV29-1 and TRBJ2-3, with D unclear. With 3 bases removed from V and 6 bases from J, the gap between germline ends came to 4 bases. This CDR3 has 10 residues. Per germline, CDR1 SQVTM and CDR2 ANQGSEA. The CDR3 loop reads CSVDADTQYF. DNA for the CDR3: TGCAGCGTTGACGCGGATACGCAGTATTTT.

This clone was detected a few times. The chain uses TRBV6-5 and TRBJ1-6; 7 bases are a match to TRBD1. V lost 5 bases to trimming and J lost 10 bases; unmatched junction nucleotides: 8. Germline assignment: CDR1 MNHEY and CDR2 SVGAGI. The CDR3 extends over 14 amino acids. The CDR3 here is CASSRQGRGSPLHF. CDR3 DNA: TGTGCCAGCAGTAGACAGGGCCGAGGCTCACCCCTCCACTTT.

The chain couples TRBV5-5 to TRBJ1-5, with a tentative D call TRBD1 (6 bases). CDR3 size: 16 residues. Germline V gene data show CDR1 as SGHKS and CDR2 as YYEKEE (reference sequence). V was trimmed by 1 base and J by 1 base, leaving 12 bases between them. DNA of the CDR3: TGTGCCAGCAGCTTGCTGGGGGCGCAGAGCAATCAGCCCCAGCATTTT. This codes for CASSLLGAQSNQPQHF.

This clone was recorded only once. This chain uses TRBV7-9 with TRBJ1-4; 9 bases align to TRBD1. Germline loops: CDR1 SEHNR, CDR2 FQNEAQ (reference sequence). The V and J ends lost 1 base and 5 bases, in that order; junction bases with no gene match: 2. This CDR3 is built from 15 residues. CDR3 protein: CASSLGGQGNEKLFF. The DNA of the CDR3 is TGTGCCAGCAGCTTAGGGGGACAGGGAAATGAAAAACTGTTTTTT.

The chain employs TRBV10-3 and TRBJ2-2, with D possibly TRBD1 on 5 matching bases. Germline V lookup: CDR1 ENHRY, CDR2 SYGVKD. The ends were cut back, 2 bases at V and 4 bases at J, with 11 bases in the middle. This CDR3 region has 15 residues. The CDR3 sequence: CAISEGQGGTGELFF. The CDR3 bases are TGTGCCATCAGTGAGGGTCAGGGCGGCACCGGGGAGCTGTTTTTT.

This clone turned up a few times. The chain has TRBV29-1 and TRBJ2-1, with 7 bases matching TRBD2. The trim removed 8 bases at V and 0 bases at J, leaving 7 bases unmatched. The V gene's germline CDR1 is SQVTM and CDR2 ANQGSEA. There are 14 residues in the CDR3. CDR3 region: CSHFGGSSYNEQFF. DNA for the CDR3: TGCAGCCATTTTGGCGGGAGCTCCTACAATGAGCAGTTCTTC.

J is TRBJ2-1 and V is TRBV10-1; 11 nucleotides align to TRBD2. V dropped 6 bases and J dropped 5; count of bases not matched to a gene: 12. Per the germline V gene, CDR1 is WNHNN and CDR2 is SYGVQD (reference sequence). The CDR3 runs 17 residues. CDR3 sequence: CASSGGLLAGAHNEQFF. The CDR3 region has the DNA TGCGCCAGCAGCGGGGGCCTACTAGCGGGAGCCCACAATGAGCAGTTCTTC.

The chain recombines TRBV18 with TRBJ1-4; no clear D. Trimming shortened V by 0 bases and J by 0 bases, and 17 bases separated the two germline ends. Germline V gene sequence: CDR1 KGHSH, CDR2 LQKENI. This CDR3 comprises 19 residues. CDR3 amino acids: CASSPPTRGGGSTNEKLFF. The CDR3 nucleotides read TGTGCCAGCTCACCACCGACCAGAGGTGGCGGTTCAACTAATGAAAAACTGTTTTTT.

This chain's CDR3 is CASTGFGSYGYTF. The CDR3 DNA reads as TGTGCCAGTACAGGGTTCGGCTCCTATGGCTACACCTTC. This chain uses TRBV6-5 with TRBJ1-2, with D possibly matching TRBD1 (6 bases). Germline V gene data show CDR1 as MNHEY and CDR2 as SVGAGI. The V gene lost 9 bases and the J gene lost 4 bases, with 15 bases spanning the gap. This CDR3 is built from 13 residues.

This chain uses TRBV11-1 with TRBJ2-5, with 7 nucleotides matching TRBD1. The V and J ends lost 1 base and 5 bases, in that order; junction bases with no gene match: 10. The germline gives CDR1 SGHAT, CDR2 FQDESV (reference sequence). The CDR3 extends over 16 amino acids. CDR3: CASSLGSRGGVETQYF. CDR3 nucleotides: TGTGCCAGCAGCTTAGGATCAAGAGGGGGCGTGGAGACCCAGTACTTC. Full variable domain (outside the CDR3, taken from reference TRBV11-1 and TRBJ2-5): EAEVAQSPRYKITEKSQAVAFWCDPISGHATLYWYRQILGQGPELLVQFQDESVVDDSQLPKDRFSAERLKGVDSTLKIQPAELGDSAMYLCASSLGSRGGVETQYFGPGTRLLVL.

The chain has TRBV27 and TRBJ2-3; the D gene is possibly TRBD1 (5 bases). Deletions cut 3 bases from V and 2 bases from J, with 9 bases between. The CDR3 loop spans 14 amino acids. The germline V gene has CDR1 MNHEY and CDR2 SMNVEV (reference sequence). In nucleotides, the CDR3 is TGTGCCAGCAGTTTGTACAGGTACACAGATACGCAGTATTTT. It yields the protein CASSLYRYTDTQYF.

This chain links TRBV28 with TRBJ1-6; unclear D gene. CDR1 MDHEN and CDR2 SYDVKM come from the germline V gene. The CDR3 sequence is 17 residues long. Trimming left V 2 bases short and J 5 bases short, with 16 bases between. The DNA of the CDR3 is TGTGCCAGCAGTTTAGACCCCCCCAGGCTGGATAATTCACCCCTCCACTTT. Its protein is CASSLDPPRLDNSPLHF. Full variable domain (remainder filled in from reference TRBV28 and TRBJ1-6): DVKVTQSSRYLVKRTGEKVFLECVQDMDHENMFWYRQDPGLGLRLIYFSYDVKMKEKGDIPEGYSVSREKKERFSLILESASTNQTSMYLCASSLDPPRLDNSPLHFGNGTRLTVT.

This chain joins TRBV4-1 and TRBJ2-5; tentatively, D is TRBD2 (5 bases). The V and J ends lost 3 bases and 4 bases respectively, with 9 bases between them. The CDR3 totals 13 residues. Per the germline V gene, CDR1 is MGHRA and CDR2 is YSYEKL. The CDR3 region is CASSQWRAETQYF. In DNA form, the CDR3 reads TGCGCCAGCAGCCAGTGGCGGGCAGAGACCCAGTACTTC.

The chain is built from TRBV11-1 and TRBJ1-2, with TRBD1 matching 8 bases. Per the germline V gene, CDR1 is SGHAT and CDR2 is FQDESV (reference sequence). The V gene end was trimmed by 3 bases and the J gene end by 7 bases; junction bases not matched to a gene: 7. The CDR3 contains 14 residues. The CDR3 coding sequence is TGTGCCAGCAGCTTTTCCGGACAGGGTCTTGGCTACACCTTC. This codes for CASSFSGQGLGYTF.

This clone is a singleton in its sample. This rearrangement joins TRBV5-1 to TRBJ1-1; 7 bases map to TRBD1. CDR1 is SGHRS and CDR2 is YFSETQ in the germline V gene. The V segment lost 4 bases and the J segment 1 base; nucleotides outside the gene matches: 10. The CDR3 has 16 residues. The DNA of the CDR3 is TGCGCCAGCAGCAACCTCGGGACAGCCCAGAACACTGAAGCTTTCTTT. Its translation is CASSNLGTAQNTEAFF.

The chain is built from TRBV30 and TRBJ1-4; 7 positions match TRBD1. V lost 1 base, J lost 10 bases, and 6 bases stayed unmatched. Germline CDR1 is GTSNPN and CDR2 is SVGIG (reference sequence). The CDR3 has 13 residues. The CDR3 loop reads CAWSGPTGAKLFF. The DNA of the CDR3 is TGTGCCTGGAGTGGTCCCACAGGGGCAAAACTGTTTTTT.

DNA for the CDR3: TGCAGTGCCCCGGGACAGCATGGCTACACCTTC. This gives the protein CSAPGQHGYTF. This chain links TRBV20-1 with TRBJ1-2, with 7 bases fitting TRBD1. This CDR3 is 11 amino acids long. Trimming took 6 bases from V and 6 from J; bases not matched to a gene: 4. The germline gives CDR1 DFQATT, CDR2 SNEGSKA (reference sequence).

The J gene is TRBJ2-2, the V gene TRBV10-1; D remains unclear. CDR1 WNHNN and CDR2 SYGVQD come from the germline V gene (reference sequence). CDR3 length: 13 amino acids. V lost 7 bases, J lost 4 bases, and 10 bases lay in between. CDR3 loop: CASMSPGTGELFF. In DNA, the CDR3 is TGCGCCAGCATGAGCCCAGGCACCGGGGAGCTGTTTTTT.

This clone has at least ten counts. The chain employs TRBV6-1 and TRBJ1-2; no firm D call. The V gene's germline CDR1 is MNHNS and CDR2 SASEGT. V lost 2 bases and J lost 1, with 11 bases in between. This CDR3 is 15 amino acids long. The CDR3 DNA is TGTGCCAGCAGTGAACTCTCTGGCAGTAACTATGGCTACACCTTC. Translated, it gives CASSELSGSNYGYTF.

The chain links TRBV19 to TRBJ1-2, with 7 bases that match TRBD1. This CDR3 spans 17 amino acids. CDR1 LNHDA and CDR2 SQIVND come from the germline V gene (reference sequence). The V segment lost 2 bases and the J segment 3 bases; nucleotides outside the gene matches: 12. The CDR3: CASSIYLRPGTDYGYTF. In DNA form, the CDR3 reads TGTGCCAGTAGTATATACCTCCGGCCGGGGACAGACTATGGCTACACCTTC.

This clone was observed once. The chain employs TRBV5-4 and TRBJ1-3, with TRBD1 matching 9 bases. Germline V gives CDR1 SGHNT, CDR2 YYREEE (reference sequence). The CDR3 spans 16 residues. Unmatched junction bases numbered 6, after V lost 3 bases and J lost 2 bases. This chain's CDR3 is CASSYQRTGAGNTIYF. The CDR3 DNA reads TGTGCCAGCAGCTACCAACGGACAGGGGCTGGAAACACCATATATTTT.

The CDR3 bases are TGTGCCAGCAGCTTAGGGGGGCTGGGGGATTCCTACAATGAGCAGTTCTTC. Its translation is CASSLGGLGDSYNEQFF. The V gene is TRBV7-8, the J gene TRBJ2-1; D might be TRBD1 (6 bases). Trimming removed 1 base at V and 1 base at J, with 14 bases between. Germline V CDR1 and CDR2: SGHVS, FQNEAQ. This CDR3 comprises 17 residues.

The genes are TRBV6-1 and TRBJ1-1, with 9 bases aligning to TRBD1. The CDR3 is 16 amino acids. Germline V gene data show CDR1 as MNHNS and CDR2 as SASEGT. V dropped 4 bases and J dropped 1; count of bases not matched to a gene: 7. The CDR3 sequence: CASSVKPGQGNTEAFF. CDR3 in DNA: TGTGCCAGCAGTGTAAAGCCGGGACAGGGGAACACTGAAGCTTTCTTT.

The CDR3 DNA follows: TGTGCCAGCAGCGCACTACTAGACTACGAGCAGTACTTC. The encoded protein is CASSALLDYEQYF. The chain uses TRBV14 and TRBJ2-7; tentatively, D is TRBD2 (5 bases). Trimming stripped 5 bases from V and 3 bases from J, with 11 bases between. The germline CDR1 and CDR2 sequences are SGHDN and FVKESK. The CDR3 runs to 13 residues.

The chain uses TRBV7-2 and TRBJ2-6; D is unresolved. The CDR3 extends over 17 amino acids. The V end was cut by 0 bases, the J end by 0 bases, with 9 bases between. CDR1 is SGHTA, CDR2 FQGNSA, per germline. CDR3 residues: CASSLAPGTSGANVLTF. CDR3 nucleotide sequence: TGTGCCAGCAGCTTAGCGCCAGGAACCTCTGGGGCCAACGTCCTGACTTTC.